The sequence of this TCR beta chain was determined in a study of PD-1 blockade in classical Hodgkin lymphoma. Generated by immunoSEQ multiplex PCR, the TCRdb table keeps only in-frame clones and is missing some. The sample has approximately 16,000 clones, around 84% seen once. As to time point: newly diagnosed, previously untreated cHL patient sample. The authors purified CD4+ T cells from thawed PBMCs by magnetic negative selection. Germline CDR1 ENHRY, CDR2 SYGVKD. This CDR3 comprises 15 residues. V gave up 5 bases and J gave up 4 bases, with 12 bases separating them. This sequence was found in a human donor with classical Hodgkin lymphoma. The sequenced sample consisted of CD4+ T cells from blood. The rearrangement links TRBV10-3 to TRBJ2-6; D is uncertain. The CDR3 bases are TGTGCCATCAGTTACGGGCCAGCCGGGGCCAACGTCCTGACTTTC. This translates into CAISYGPAGANVLTF.